This T cell receptor (beta chain) was found in a study of shared clonotypes between healthy human individuals (dated by TCRdb to the early 2020s). Regarding the complete study: Two women and a few men aged 18 to 49 years were included in the cohort. Blood TCR repertoires of about five healthy adults were deeply sequenced to estimate repertoire size and the extent of clonotype sharing between individuals. Leukapheresis yielded between about 0.85 and 10 billion PBMCs per donor. Different laboratories and diverse techniques were used to prepare libraries and sequence TCR repertoires, to increase sequencing depth and limit assay-specific biases. For each donor, CD4 naive and CD4 memory were each given three plates, CD8 naive was given two plates, and CD8 memory was given one plate. General conclusions and limits of the study: Compared with non-shared clonotypes, clonotypes shared by all four sorted-subset donors had higher generation probabilities. Even with the large sequencing depth, rarefaction of the sorted-subset datasets indicated that sequencing was incomplete. Pairwise subsampling indicated that sequencing depth was expected to affect the degree of clonotype sharing among donors. Naive subsets generally had larger estimated clonotype richness than memory subsets. The small number of donors limited the genetic and exposure-history diversity represented. Sampling was restricted to blood, and TCR repertoires in tissue are likely to differ from TCR repertoires in blood. About 5% of naive CD4, 3.5% of naive CD8, approximately 2.2% of memory CD4, and 0.35% to 0.4% of memory CD8 clonotypes were shared across several donors.

Trimming costs V 1 base and J 0 bases, and their ends lie 10 bases apart. Per the germline V gene, SGHTA is the CDR1 and FQGNSA is the CDR2. The CDR3 spans 15 residues, from the cysteine through the phenylalanine. Only CDR3 DNA remains: 45 bases, in frame from the first base. Using the deep immunoSEQ assay, TCR CDR3 regions were amplified from genomic DNA by multiplex PCR. For each cell subset, the extracted genomic DNA was distributed evenly across all wells of several immunoSEQ 96-well plates, and each plate served as one replicate. For sorted subsets, around 0.2 ug of genomic DNA, equivalent to 30,000 or so T cell genomes, went into each replicate PCR. The purified libraries were quantified using a Qubit 3.0 fluorometer, sized with a Bioanalyzer 2100, and then quantified again using the KAPA Library Quantification kit. A separate single-read 150-cycle Illumina NextSeq 550 flow cell was used to sequence each immunoSEQ 96-well plate. The original pipeline was this. Because only junctional sequences without quality scores were contained in the immunoSEQ output, filtering matching that applied to full-length reads could not be performed. Sequences were annotated with PyIR, a Python wrapper for IgBLAST v1.9, using IMGT germline references to assign V/J genes and CDR3. Reads with weak V/J assignments (E-value above 1e-6), missing CDR3, stop codons, out-of-frame junctions, or ambiguous translated residues were removed. A V3J clonotype was defined by an identical inferred V gene, J gene, and CDR3 amino acid sequence. The percentage overlap between two repertoires was calculated by dividing the number of shared unique clonotypes by the size of the smaller repertoire. RTK rarefaction, the Chao1 estimator, and Recon v2.1 estimates of unobserved clonotypes were used to assess repertoire richness. For all TCRbeta clonotypes obtained by the gDNA method from a handful of donors, generation probabilities were computed with OLGA. What TCRdb holds here is the immuneACCESS table cut down to in-frame rearrangements. Part of the clones is not present; checked against another copy, under half of the missing clones reflect an unresolved V gene, and the others are unexplained. V and J calls and clone size are as listed in that table; D and trimming were resolved from the DNA. Recorded for this sample are around 2.3 million clones; approximately 96% of them occurred a single time. About 0.13% of the sample belongs to the ten largest clones.

On this clone: Its antigen is not yet known. No base quality information exists; no much larger clone differs at one position. Additional DNA sequences in this sample encode the identical CDR3.

Donors were healthy HIV-negative adults with no recently reported acute infections or vaccinations. Every donor was a Caucasian adult living in Nashville, Tennessee, USA. CD4+ T cells were enriched through magnetic negative selection, after which naive cells were positively selected on CD45RA and the remaining negative fraction served as the memory subset. Blood was obtained by leukapheresis, after which PBMCs were separated by Ficoll-Histopaque density gradient centrifugation and cryopreserved in liquid nitrogen vapor phase. Purity and quantity of every magnetically sorted T cell population were checked by analytical flow cytometry. From each sorted fraction, genomic DNA was isolated and quantified by UV absorbance on a Nanodrop 2000c.

Sequenced sample: naive CD4+ T cells sorted from blood. The sample's cell subset or site label, in plain terms: CD45RA+ positively selected. The chain is encoded by TRBV7-2 joined to TRBJ2-7; the D segment cannot be called with confidence. The sequence derives from a man aged 18 to 29 in good health. CDR3 reads: CASSLVGTSSYEQYF. The DNA reads as follows: TGTGCCAGCAGCTTAGTGGGCACCAGCTCCTACGAGCAGTACTTC.